Reported below is one TCR beta chain. This specimen comes from a study of blood T cell repertoires in COVID-19. At the level of the study: In each case, the material was cDNA or gDNA derived from T cells, B-cell-depleted T cells, or PBMCs.

Original analysis: Amplification with reference gene primers provided the estimates of nucleated cell counts. Sequencing used immunoSEQ multiplex PCR; TCRdb keeps in-frame clones, though not all of them. Clonal size and the V and J genes are those of that table, whereas D and trimming came from the DNA. There are about 200,000 clones in the sample; around 85% occur only once, and about 0.72% lies in the top ten. The length of the CDR3 is 14 residues. Germline V CDR1 and CDR2: SGHTA, FQGNSA. V was clipped by 3 bases and J by 6 bases, with 12 bases between them. The genes are TRBV7-2 and TRBJ2-1; TRBD1 is a possible D gene (6 bases). The clonotype originates from a woman in her seventies with acute or convalescent COVID-19. What was sequenced was peripheral blood. The CDR3, as DNA: TGTGCCAGCAGCTTCCGCAGGGGTGGCAATGAGCAGTTCTTC. Translated: CASSFRRGGNEQFF.